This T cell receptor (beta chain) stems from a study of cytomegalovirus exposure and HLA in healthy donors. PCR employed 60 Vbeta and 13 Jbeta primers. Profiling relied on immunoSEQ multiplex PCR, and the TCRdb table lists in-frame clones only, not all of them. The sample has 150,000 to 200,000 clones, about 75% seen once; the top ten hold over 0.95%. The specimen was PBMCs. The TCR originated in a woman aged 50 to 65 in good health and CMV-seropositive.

The CDR3 coding sequence is TGCGCCAGCAGCTTGGGGACGCAGGGGTCGGGGGAGACCCAGTACTTC. It codes for CASSLGTQGSGETQYF. This chain links TRBV5-1 with TRBJ2-5; tentatively, D is TRBD1 (6 bases). CDR1 is SGHRS, CDR2 YFSETQ, per germline. The CDR3 is 16 amino acids. V was clipped by 0 bases and J by 5 bases, with 17 bases between them. The full variable domain, rest sourced from reference TRBV5-1 and TRBJ2-5, is KAGVTQTPRYLIKTRGQQVTLSCSPISGHRSVSWYQQTPGQGLQFLFEYFSETQRNKGNFPGRFSGRQFSNSRSEMNVSTLELGDSALYLCASSLGTQGSGETQYFGPGTRLLVL.